The 16 T cell receptor beta chains below were found in one sample sequenced in a study of blood T cell repertoires in COVID-19. The table came from immunoSEQ multiplex PCR; TCRdb's copy has only in-frame clones and leaves some out. This table has 150,000 to 200,000 clones, around 89% appearing once. Sequences were obtained from PBMCs or T cells enriched from blood (not recorded which). Receptors were obtained from a woman aged 18-29 years who had recovered from COVID-19.

This sequence joins TRBV14 and TRBJ1-1, with 8 positions matching TRBD1. V lost 1 base to trimming and J lost 6 bases; unmatched junction nucleotides: 10. The CDR3 sequence is 16 residues long. Germline CDR1 is SGHDN and CDR2 is FVKESK. In nucleotides, the CDR3 is TGTGCCAGCAGCCAAGGTTCAGGGGGCGGAATCGCTGAAGCTTTCTTT. Its translation: CASSQGSGGGIAEAFF.

The rearrangement joins TRBV19 to TRBJ1-5, with 8 nucleotides matching TRBD1. Germline trimming cut 5 bases from V and 5 bases from J; bases unmatched to any gene: 2. Germline loops: CDR1 LNHDA, CDR2 SQIVND (reference sequence). This CDR3 comprises 13 residues. The CDR3 nucleotides read TGTGCCAGTAGTGTGACAGGGGATCAGCCCCAGCATTTT. This encodes CASSVTGDQPQHF.

The V gene is TRBV30, the J gene TRBJ1-6; TRBD1 matches at 8 bases. J gave up 10 bases and V 7 bases, and 6 bases lay outside the gene matches. Germline lookup yields CDR1 GTSNPN and CDR2 SVGIG (reference sequence). The CDR3 is made up of 12 amino acids. The CDR3 here is CASRTGRSPLHF. The CDR3 DNA follows: TGTGCCTCCCGGACAGGGCGATCACCCCTCCACTTT.

The table lists this clone with a count of one. The V call is TRBV6-5, the J call TRBJ2-3, with D perhaps matching TRBD1 (6 bases). This CDR3 comprises 13 residues. The V gene lost 4 bases and the J gene lost 8 bases, with 13 bases spanning the gap. The V gene's germline CDR1 is MNHEY and CDR2 SVGAGI. CDR3 DNA: TGTGCCAGCAGTTCTACAGGGCTCGGTACGCAGTATTTT. Translated, it gives CASSSTGLGTQYF.

The V call is TRBV3-1 (or the pseudogene TRBV3-2), the J call TRBJ1-2; the D is unclear. The ends were cut back, 0 bases at V and 4 bases at J, with 15 bases in the middle. From germline, CDR1 is LGHDT and CDR2 YNNKEL (reference sequence). The CDR3 totals 16 residues. CDR3: CASSQDITAWAYGYTF. CDR3 DNA: TGTGCCAGCAGCCAAGATATAACAGCCTGGGCCTATGGCTACACCTTC.

The V and J genes are TRBV5-1 and TRBJ2-5, with TRBD1 identical over 8 bases. V lost 4 bases to trimming and J lost 5 bases; unmatched junction nucleotides: 7. CDR3 size: 14 residues. In germline, CDR1 is SGHRS, CDR2 YFSETQ. CDR3 in DNA: TGCGCCAGCAGCCCGGACAGGGTGGGCGAGACCCAGTACTTC. This translates into CASSPDRVGETQYF.

This chain uses TRBV10-1 with TRBJ2-3, with TRBD2 matching over 11 bases. This CDR3 spans 17 amino acids. V lost 4 bases to trimming and J lost 2 bases; unmatched junction nucleotides: 8. Germline assignment: CDR1 WNHNN and CDR2 SYGVQD (reference sequence). CDR3 nucleotide sequence: TGCGCCAGCAGTGGGCAGACTAGCGGGGACCTCACAGATACGCAGTATTTT. Protein product: CASSGQTSGDLTDTQYF.

The chain recombines TRBV5-5 with TRBJ2-4; 7 nucleotides line up with TRBD1. The V gene's germline CDR1 is SGHKS and CDR2 YYEKEE (reference sequence). The CDR3 runs to 17 residues. The V gene end was trimmed by 4 bases and the J gene end by 0 bases; junction bases not matched to a gene: 10. CDR3 sequence reads: CASSPADRLLAKNIQYF. The CDR3 bases are TGTGCCAGCAGCCCGGCGGACAGGCTTCTAGCCAAAAACATTCAGTACTTC.

The rearrangement uses TRBV7-9 and TRBJ2-7; maybe TRBD2 (7 bases). This CDR3 is built from 17 residues. From germline, CDR1 is SEHNR and CDR2 FQNEAQ (reference sequence). The V end was cut by 3 bases, the J end by 0 bases, with 18 bases between. CDR3 region: CASSFYTGGASSYEQYF. CDR3 DNA: TGTGCCAGCAGCTTTTATACGGGGGGCGCAAGCTCCTACGAGCAGTACTTC.

The chain carries TRBV6-5 and TRBJ2-7; 10 positions agree with TRBD1. Germline lookup yields CDR1 MNHEY and CDR2 SVGAGI. V shed 6 bases and J 1 base; nucleotides not matched to a gene: 6. This CDR3 is built from 15 residues. The CDR3 here is CASRRGTGESYEQYF. For the CDR3, the DNA is TGTGCCAGCAGGAGAGGGACAGGGGAATCCTACGAGCAGTACTTC.

J is TRBJ1-2 and V is TRBV28; D gene uncertain. The V end lost 3 bases, the J end lost 4 bases, and 9 bases lay between the germline ends. The germline gives CDR1 MDHEN, CDR2 SYDVKM. CDR3 length: 13 amino acids. CDR3 sequence: CASSFPGVYGYTF. The CDR3 bases are TGTGCCAGCAGTTTCCCGGGAGTCTATGGCTACACCTTC.

DNA of the CDR3: TGTGCCAGCAGCTTATCGTGGGGAGGTTATTCTAACTATGGCTACACCTTC. The encoded protein is CASSLSWGGYSNYGYTF. The chain has TRBV7-9 and TRBJ1-2, with unresolved D. Germline assignment: CDR1 SEHNR and CDR2 FQNEAQ (reference sequence). V gave up 2 bases and J gave up 0 bases, with 16 bases separating them. This CDR3 is 17 amino acids long.

This chain connects TRBV7-8 to TRBJ1-5; the match to TRBD1 covers 7 bases. Trimming removed 5 bases from V and 3 bases from J; junction bases left unmatched: 4. Germline V lookup: CDR1 SGHVS, CDR2 FQNEAQ. This CDR3 has 14 amino acids. Here the CDR3 DNA reads TGTGCCAGCAGCCCAGACAGGGACAATCAGCCCCAGCATTTT. Translated, it gives CASSPDRDNQPQHF. Supplemented by reference TRBV7-8 and TRBJ1-5, the full variable domain reads GAGVSQSPRYKVAKRGQDVALRCDPISGHVSLFWYQQALGQGPEFLTYFQNEAQLDKSGLPSDRFFAERPEGSVSTLKIQRTQQEDSAVYLCASSPDRDNQPQHFGDGTRLSIL.

The chain carries TRBV3-1 (or the pseudogene TRBV3-2) and TRBJ2-5; D remains ambiguous. The germline V gene has CDR1 LGHDT and CDR2 YNNKEL (reference sequence). The V end lost 0 bases, the J end lost 5 bases, and 10 bases lay between the germline ends. This CDR3 comprises 14 residues. The CDR3, as DNA: TGTGCCAGCAGCCAAGATAATTTGGGCGAGACCCAGTACTTC. The encoded protein is CASSQDNLGETQYF.

This chain links TRBV6-5 with TRBJ2-7; 8 nucleotides match TRBD1. The CDR3 spans 13 residues. Germline V gene data show CDR1 as MNHEY and CDR2 as SVGAGI. With 10 bases clipped from V and 2 bases from J, the junction kept 7 bases outside the gene matches. The CDR3: CATNGQGTYEQYF. In DNA form, the CDR3 reads TGTGCCACCAACGGACAGGGAACCTACGAGCAGTACTTC.

The genes are TRBV28 and TRBJ1-4; TRBD1 matches 9 bases. CDR3 length: 15 residues. V lost 3 bases, J lost 8 bases, and 7 bases stayed unmatched. CDR1 MDHEN and CDR2 SYDVKM come from the germline V gene. The CDR3 coding sequence is TGTGCCAGCAGTTTTGTCACAGGGGGCCAGGAAAAACTGTTTTTT. Translated, it gives CASSFVTGGQEKLFF.